The clone carrying this T cell receptor (beta chain) came up many times. Antigen specificity is unknown. The entry originates in a study of T-cell memory formation after mild COVID-19. The CDR3 sequence is 16 residues long. J lost 5 bases, V lost 4 bases, and 10 bases had no gene match. Germline V gene sequence: CDR1 MGHRA, CDR2 YSYEKL. Notes on the study in general: Clones that contracted from day 15 to 85 had balanced CD4/CD8; later expanders were CD4+ biased.

A 5'RACE reaction primed in the constant segment made cDNA libraries of TCR alpha and TCR beta, and these carried sample barcodes and UMIs. TCRdb reprocessed the 5' RACE reads with MiXCR, giving one entry per CDR3 protein. The repertoire includes tens of thousands of distinct CDR3 sequences, about 12% of them detected once, and about 24% sits in the top ten. V usage is TRBV4-1 and J usage is TRBJ2-5; TRBD2 matches 10 bases. The clonotype originates from a man aged 18 to 29 who had mild COVID-19 (a few samples of this study predate the infection). Cell type and time point are not known. Sequencing was carried out using PBMCs or a T cell subset sorted from them (not recorded which). CDR3 DNA: TGCGCCAGCAGCCCCCGGCTAGCGGGGGCCCAGGAGACCCAGTACTTC. Translating gives CASSPRLAGAQETQYF.